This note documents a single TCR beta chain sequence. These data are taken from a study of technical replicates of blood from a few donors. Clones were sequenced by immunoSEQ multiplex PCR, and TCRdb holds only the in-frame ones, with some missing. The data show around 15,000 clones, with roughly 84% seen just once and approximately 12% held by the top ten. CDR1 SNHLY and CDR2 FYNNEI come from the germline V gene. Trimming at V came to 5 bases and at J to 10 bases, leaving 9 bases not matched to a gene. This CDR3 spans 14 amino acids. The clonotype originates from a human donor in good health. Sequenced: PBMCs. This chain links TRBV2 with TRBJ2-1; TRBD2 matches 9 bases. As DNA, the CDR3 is TGTGCCAGCAGTAGGCGGGAGGGCGGGTCGGAGCAGTTCTTC. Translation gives CASSRREGGSEQFF.